The rows below give T cell receptor beta chains drawn from one sample of a study of cytomegalovirus exposure and HLA in healthy donors. Generated by immunoSEQ multiplex PCR, the TCRdb table keeps only in-frame clones and is missing some. The top ten hold less than 1.5% of the sample, which has approximately 100,000 clones, about 81% seen once. Sequenced: PBMCs. These receptor sequences come from a man aged 40-50 years in good health and CMV-seronegative. The CDR3 runs from the conserved cysteine through the conserved F or W. The D gene is left open where the match is weak. Size is stated for part of the rows, as once, few or many counts, or as a class when the clone is expanded.

TGTGCCAGCAGCCCTTGGACAGGGACAAGTACAGATACGCAGTATTTT,CASSPWTGTSTDTQYF,TRBJ2-3,-,TRBV7-7,TRBD1
TGTGCCAGCAGTGAAGCGGGGACAGGGGAAAGGAGGGAAGATACGCAGTATTTT,CASSEAGTGERREDTQYF,TRBJ2-3,-,TRBV6-1,TRBD1
TGCGCCAGCAGCTCGGGGGTGGGCTACGAGCAGTACTTC,CASSSGVGYEQYF,TRBJ2-7,-,TRBV5-1,-
TGTGCCAGCAGTGGGGGGGAAAAACTGTTTTTT,CASSGGEKLFF,TRBJ1-4,few,TRBV6-5,-
TGTGCCAGCAGTTTAGGGCAGGGAACCCAGCCCCAGCATTTT,CASSLGQGTQPQHF,TRBJ1-5,-,TRBV28,-
TGTGCCAGCATAGCCCGGGACAGGGGGGCTGAAGCTTTCTTT,CASIARDRGAEAFF,TRBJ1-1,-,TRBV2,TRBD1
TGTGCCAGCAGTTTTCGTGGGGGACAGGGCTCTTCACCCCTCCACTTT,CASSFRGGQGSSPLHF,TRBJ1-6,-,TRBV27,TRBD1
TGCGCCAGCAGCTTGGGAGGAGGGGGCAACGAAAAACTGTTTTTT,CASSLGGGGNEKLFF,TRBJ1-4,-,TRBV5-1,TRBD1
TGTGCCAGCAGCTCCTCGGACATCTTAGCCAAAAACATTCAGTACTTC,CASSSSDILAKNIQYF,TRBJ2-4,once,TRBV5-8,-
TGCGCCAGCAGCCTCCTGGGACAGAAGAACACTGAAGCTTTCTTT,CASSLLGQKNTEAFF,TRBJ1-1,-,TRBV5-1,TRBD1
TGTGCCAGCAGCTTAGGAGGAGGGGACGAGCAGTACTTC,CASSLGGGDEQYF,TRBJ2-7,-,TRBV11-3,-
TGTGCCAGCAGCTTAGGGGCTAGCGGTAATACGCAGTATTTT,CASSLGASGNTQYF,TRBJ2-3,-,TRBV11-3,TRBD2
TGTGCCAGCAGCTTAGGGACCAGGGGCTATGGCTACACCTTC,CASSLGTRGYGYTF,TRBJ1-2,few,TRBV7-2,-
TGTGCCAGCAGCATGACTAGCGGGGGGAATGTTAACACCGGGGAGCTGTTTTTT,CASSMTSGGNVNTGELFF,TRBJ2-2,-,TRBV28,TRBD2
TGTGCCAGCAGCTCGGAAGCCGGGACTGAGTACGAGCAGTACTTC,CASSSEAGTEYEQYF,TRBJ2-7,-,TRBV5-6,-
TGTGCCAGCAGGTCGAGAGCTAACTATGGCTACACCTTC,CASRSRANYGYTF,TRBJ1-2,-,TRBV2,-
TGTGCCAGTAGTATAAGAGAAATCACAGATACGCAGTATTTT,CASSIREITDTQYF,TRBJ2-3,-,TRBV19,-
TGCGCCAGCAGCTTGGTGGGACAGGCGGCGTGGGACAATGAGCAGTTCTTC,CASSLVGQAAWDNEQFF,TRBJ2-1,few,TRBV5-1,TRBD1
TGTGCCAGCAGTTTTCTGGCTGGAGGGCAGCCCCAGCATTTT,CASSFLAGGQPQHF,TRBJ1-5,-,TRBV27,-
TGCGCCAGCAGCCAAGATGAGAGGGGGCGCTTTAATGAAAAACTGTTTTTT,CASSQDERGRFNEKLFF,TRBJ1-4,-,TRBV4-1,TRBD1
TGCGCCAGCAGCGGTAAGACAGGAAGAAGCACAGATACGCAGTATTTT,CASSGKTGRSTDTQYF,TRBJ2-3,-,TRBV5-1,-
TGTGCCAGCAGTTCCGGACTAGCCAACAATGAGCAGTTCTTC,CASSSGLANNEQFF,TRBJ2-1,few,TRBV27,TRBD2
TGTGCCAGCAGCTTTTCCTTGGGGGGGTTCAATGAGCAGTTCTTC,CASSFSLGGFNEQFF,TRBJ2-1,once,TRBV11-2,TRBD2
TGCGCCAGCAGCCGATCCGGGACAGCTGAGGGTGAGCAGTTCTTC,CASSRSGTAEGEQFF,TRBJ2-1,-,TRBV5-1,TRBD1
TGTGCCAGCAGACCTGGACAGGGGTTGTTCACTGAAGCTTTCTTT,CASRPGQGLFTEAFF,TRBJ1-1,few,TRBV6-1,TRBD1
TGTGCCAGCAGCTTAGGATCGGGGATTCAGCCCCAGCATTTT,CASSLGSGIQPQHF,TRBJ1-5,-,TRBV7-8,-
TGTGCCAGCAGGGGCGCCTACGAGCAGTACTTC,CASRGAYEQYF,TRBJ2-7,few,TRBV6-6,-
TGTGCCAGCAGCACATCAGGGGGTCAGACCCAGTACTTC,CASSTSGGQTQYF,TRBJ2-5,-,TRBV6-6,TRBD1
TGTGCCAGCAGGGAAAGACAGGGATTTTTGAGCGAGCAGTACTTC,CASRERQGFLSEQYF,TRBJ2-7,-,TRBV2,TRBD1
TGCGCCAGCAGCCAAAACAGGGGGTACGAGCAGTACTTC,CASSQNRGYEQYF,TRBJ2-7,-,TRBV4-3,TRBD1
TGTGCCAGTAGTATAGATCGGGGACAAAATCAGCCCCAGCATTTT,CASSIDRGQNQPQHF,TRBJ1-5,-,TRBV19,-
TGTGCCAGTAGCACACTCCCCACAGGGCAAGAGACCCAGTACTTC,CASSTLPTGQETQYF,TRBJ2-5,-,TRBV19,-
TGTGCCAGCGGGGGGGCGCGTCTCTCTGGAAACACCATATATTTT,CASGGARLSGNTIYF,TRBJ1-3,-,TRBV7-9,-
TGTGCCAGCGCCGGGGGAGAGCAGTACTTC,CASAGGEQYF,TRBJ2-7,-,TRBV2,-
TGTGCCATCAAGGGAGGCGGCGGGGAGCTGTTTTTT,CAIKGGGGELFF,TRBJ2-2,-,TRBV10-3,-
TGTGCCAGCAGCTTGTCCGGGGAAGTGCCCCAGCATTTT,CASSLSGEVPQHF,TRBJ1-5,-,TRBV5-8,-
TGTGCCAGCAGTCCACTCGAGGGGGACATGAACACTGAAGCTTTCTTT,CASSPLEGDMNTEAFF,TRBJ1-1,-,TRBV2,-
TGTGCCAGCAGTCATAGAGCGGGGGATCAGCCCCAGCATTTT,CASSHRAGDQPQHF,TRBJ1-5,-,TRBV2,-
TGTGCCAGTAGTATGACAGGGAGCAGCAATCAGCCCCAGCATTTT,CASSMTGSSNQPQHF,TRBJ1-5,-,TRBV19,TRBD1
TGCGCCAGCAGCTACCAGTCGAGCGGGGGCCAGCAGTTCTTC,CASSYQSSGGQQFF,TRBJ2-1,once,TRBV5-1,TRBD2
TGTGCCAGCAGTCCCCCCGGCCTGACAGGGAGGGAAAAACTGTTTTTT,CASSPPGLTGREKLFF,TRBJ1-4,-,TRBV25-1,TRBD1
TGTGCCAGCAGCCCCGTCCACGGACAGGGGGAAAGCACAGATACGCAGTATTTT,CASSPVHGQGESTDTQYF,TRBJ2-3,-,TRBV14,TRBD1
TGTGCCAGCAGCTTAGGGACTAGCGCCTTCCCAGATACGCAGTATTTT,CASSLGTSAFPDTQYF,TRBJ2-3,-,TRBV7-6,TRBD2
TGTGCCAGCAGTACTACAGGGGGTGCGGGACAGCCCCAGCATTTT,CASSTTGGAGQPQHF,TRBJ1-5,-,TRBV27,TRBD1